These T cell receptor beta chains were read from a single sample in a study of blood T cell repertoires in COVID-19. This table comes from immunoSEQ multiplex PCR, and its TCRdb copy is limited to in-frame clones, with some not included. The table has 270,000 or so clones, about 81% seen once. Sequenced material: peripheral blood. The source of these receptors is a human donor with COVID-19, enrolled during active disease. The donor label of this sample is uncertain. Each CDR3 is given with its conserved first and last residue. A D gene is named only where the DNA matches it firmly. Clone size is not always given. Where it is, it says once, few, many or a class for expanded clones.

cdr3_nt cdr3_aa v_call clone_size j_call d_call
TGTGCCTGGAGTGACGGGGGGGGCTACTATGGCTACACCTTC CAWSDGGGYYGYTF TRBV30 once TRBJ1-2 -
TGTGCCAGCAGCTCTAGAGGGACAGGAGGTACCGGGGAGCTGTTTTTT CASSSRGTGGTGELFF TRBV5-6 - TRBJ2-2 TRBD1
TGTGCCAGTAGTACGGGACTTCGAGGGCAGTTCTTC CASSTGLRGQFF TRBV19 - TRBJ2-1 -
TGTGCCAGCAGCTTTGATAGCGGGAGCTCCACCACAGATACGCAGTATTTT CASSFDSGSSTTDTQYF TRBV5-5 - TRBJ2-3 TRBD2
TGTGCCAGCTCACGGGGAGGTGGGTCCCGGGCAGTTCAGCCCCAGCATTTT CASSRGGGSRAVQPQHF TRBV18 - TRBJ1-5 -
TGTGCCAGCAGCGTAGTGGGGAGCACCGGGGAGCTGTTTTTT CASSVVGSTGELFF TRBV9 - TRBJ2-2 -
TGTGCCAGCAGTTCAGCTCCCGGGACAGCCTATGGCTACACCTTC CASSSAPGTAYGYTF TRBV28 - TRBJ1-2 TRBD1
TGTGCCACCAGTGGCCGACAGGGTTCGGATGAGCAGTTCTTC CATSGRQGSDEQFF TRBV24-1 - TRBJ2-1 TRBD1
TGTGCCAGCAGCCCCCGGACTAGCGGGAGCCGGATCACAGATACGCAGTATTTT CASSPRTSGSRITDTQYF TRBV3-1/TRBV3-2 - TRBJ2-3 TRBD2
TGTGCCAGCGGCGAGACAGGGGGCCTCGAGCAGTACTTC CASGETGGLEQYF TRBV19 - TRBJ2-7 TRBD1
TGTGCCAGCTCAGGAACCGGGACTGCCCGCGAGGAGGAGCAGTTCTTC CASSGTGTAREEEQFF TRBV18 - TRBJ2-1 -
TGTGCCAGCAGCGTAAAGGGGGAGAGCTCACCCCTCCACTTT CASSVKGESSPLHF TRBV7-2 - TRBJ1-6 -
TGTGCCTGTAATCGACAGGGGCCCTACGAGCAGTACTTC CACNRQGPYEQYF TRBV30 - TRBJ2-7 TRBD1
TGTGCCAGCAGTAGTCGCGGGGGACCCTACGAGCAGTACTTC CASSSRGGPYEQYF TRBV6-5 - TRBJ2-7 TRBD2
TGTGCCAGCAGCTTTAAACTGGGACAGGGGGCTGGAGCTTTCTTT CASSFKLGQGAGAFF TRBV5-8 - TRBJ1-1 TRBD1
TGCGCCAGCAGCCAAGCCGCCAGGGGGTTTCATGGCTACACCTTC CASSQAARGFHGYTF TRBV4-3 - TRBJ1-2 TRBD1
TGCAGCGTTGTTCGTCAGGGGGCTGGTGAAGCTTTCTTT CSVVRQGAGEAFF TRBV29-1 few TRBJ1-1 TRBD1
TGTGCCAGCAGCGGGATGGGGGCCGGGTTTGATATTAATGAGCAGTTCTTC CASSGMGAGFDINEQFF TRBV9 once TRBJ2-1 -
TGTGCCAGCAGTTCGGGGGGACAGGGGGAGAGGTATGGCTACACCTTC CASSSGGQGERYGYTF TRBV28 - TRBJ1-2 TRBD1
TGTGCCAGCAGCCTAGACAGAGATACGCAGTATTTT CASSLDRDTQYF TRBV7-3 - TRBJ2-3 -
TGTGCCAGCAGCTCCCCATCGGGGGGAATCTATAATTCACCCCTCCACTTT CASSSPSGGIYNSPLHF TRBV11-2 - TRBJ1-6 -